The 6 T cell receptor beta chains below come from one sample, sequenced in a study of MAIT cells during Salmonella Paratyphi A infection. Time point meaning: healthy control second sampling, 21 days after first. Valpha7.2+ CD161+ T cells were sorted by flow cytometry as MAIT cells. In TCRdb, the 5' RACE reads were re-called with MiXCR into one record per CDR3 protein. The table shows some 660 distinct CDR3 sequences, with 40% to 50% occurring only once. The sequenced sample was MAIT cells from blood. Receptors were obtained from an adult in good health.

The chain recombines TRBV20-1 with TRBJ2-1; TRBD2 agrees at 8 bases. This CDR3 has 16 residues. V dropped 1 base and J dropped 7; count of bases not matched to a gene: 12. Per the germline V gene, CDR1 is DFQATT and CDR2 is SNEGSKA (reference sequence). CDR3 residues: CSARVLGAGDWNEQFF. CDR3 DNA: TGCAGTGCTAGAGTCCTAGGAGCGGGGGATTGGAATGAGCAGTTCTTC.

By share, this clonotype ranks as hyperexpanded. The rearrangement links TRBV6-4 to TRBJ2-2; D possibly corresponds to TRBD1 (6 bases). Germline V gene sequence: CDR1 MRHNA, CDR2 SNTAGT. Trimming removed 4 bases from V and 5 bases from J, with 8 bases in between. The CDR3 length is 13 residues. CDR3 sequence reads: CASSAGTTGELFF. For the CDR3, the DNA is TGTGCCAGCAGTGCCGGGACAACCGGGGAGCTGTTTTTT.

J is TRBJ1-5 and V is TRBV20-1; a possible D gene is TRBD1 (6 bases). The V and J ends lost 6 bases and 6 bases respectively, with 9 bases between them. Germline V CDR1 and CDR2: DFQATT, SNEGSKA (reference sequence). The CDR3 runs 11 residues. The CDR3 is CSAEGVQPQHF. CDR3 bases: TGCAGTGCCGAGGGGGTTCAGCCCCAGCATTTT.

This clonotype was observed at least ten times. This chain connects TRBV20-1 to TRBJ2-7; 8 positions match TRBD1. V shed 2 bases and J 3 bases; nucleotides not matched to a gene: 6. This CDR3 is 14 amino acids long. Germline CDR1 DFQATT, CDR2 SNEGSKA (reference sequence). The CDR3 here is CSARTGQGVYEQYF. Here the CDR3 DNA reads TGCAGTGCTAGAACTGGACAGGGTGTCTACGAGCAGTACTTC.

This clonotype has only one observation. The conserved phenylalanine or tryptophan is not found at the CDR3 terminus, so this likely reflects a read error. Because the CDR3's place on the DNA is in doubt, the DNA is left out and the CDR3 is given as listed by TCRdb. The chain couples TRBV20-1 to TRBJ2-2; the DNA was not used to check the table's D call, TRBD1. With termini counted, the CDR3 has 15 amino acids. Germline V gives CDR1 DFQATT, CDR2 SNEGSKA (reference sequence). CDR3 region: CSAREIREENGERGG.

This clonotype was seen ten or more times. The chain combines TRBV6-4 with TRBJ2-3; 9 bases are a match to TRBD1. This CDR3 region has 14 residues. In germline, CDR1 is MRHNA, CDR2 SNTAGT. V lost 4 bases, J lost 1 base, and 0 bases stayed unmatched. The CDR3: CASSGTGGTDTQYF. The CDR3, as DNA: TGTGCCAGCAGTGGGACAGGGGGCACAGATACGCAGTATTTT.